The 9 T cell receptor beta chains below come from one sample, sequenced in a study of blood T cell repertoires in COVID-19 (dated by TCRdb to 2018 to 2021). Libraries were made using the immunoSEQ multiplex PCR assay. TCRdb holds this immuneACCESS table with in-frame rearrangements only. Some clones are missing; in checked studies, unresolved V genes explain under half, and the rest has no known cause. Present in this sample are more than 150,000 clones, less than 90% of which were seen just once. The top ten hold around 20% of the sample. Input material: peripheral blood. These TCRs come from a man in his 70s with active or convalescent COVID-19.

The V gene is TRBV29-1, the J gene TRBJ2-3; 8 nucleotides agree with TRBD2. Germline trimming cut 0 bases from V and 8 bases from J; bases unmatched to any gene: 10. This CDR3 is built from 15 residues. CDR1 and CDR2 from the germline V gene are SQVTM and ANQGSEA. The CDR3 sequence is CSVEDLGTSRATQYF. The CDR3 DNA reads as TGCAGCGTTGAAGATCTTGGGACTAGTAGAGCTACGCAGTATTTT.

This clone has just a few counts. CDR3 DNA: TGTGCCAGCAGCGACCAGAGGACTGGAAACACCATATATTTT. Residues: CASSDQRTGNTIYF. The V gene is TRBV25-1, the J gene TRBJ1-3, with D unresolved. The V and J ends lost 6 bases and 2 bases respectively, with 11 bases between them. Germline V CDR1 and CDR2: MGHDK, SYGVNS. This CDR3 is built from 14 residues.

The J gene is TRBJ1-2, the V gene TRBV24-1; 8 nucleotides align to TRBD1. The CDR3 runs 14 residues. Germline CDR1 KGHDR, CDR2 SFDVKD. V lost 3 bases to trimming and J lost 8 bases; unmatched junction nucleotides: 7. The CDR3 region is CATSDPGTGWGYTF. DNA of the CDR3: TGTGCCACCAGTGATCCCGGGACAGGATGGGGCTACACCTTC.

The rearrangement uses TRBV5-1 and TRBJ1-3; D is ambiguous. Germline lookup yields CDR1 SGHRS and CDR2 YFSETQ. This CDR3 spans 15 amino acids. With 2 bases removed from V and 4 bases from J, the gap between germline ends came to 13 bases. Here the CDR3 reads CASSLEGASGNTIYF. DNA of the CDR3: TGCGCCAGCAGCTTAGAGGGTGCGTCAGGAAACACCATATATTTT.

The V call is TRBV19, the J call TRBJ1-5, with TRBD1 as a possible D gene (5 bases). CDR1 and CDR2 (germline): LNHDA, SQIVND (reference sequence). V was cut by 5 bases and J by 0 bases, with 11 bases left in between. CDR3 length: 15 amino acids. DNA for the CDR3: TGTGCCAGTAGTTCACCCAGGGTTAGCAATCAGCCCCAGCATTTT. Protein: CASSSPRVSNQPQHF. The entire variable domain, with the rest obtained from reference TRBV19 and TRBJ1-5, is as follows: DGGITQSPKYLFRKEGQNVTLSCEQNLNHDAMYWYRQDPGQGLRLIYYSQIVNDFQKGDIAEGYSVSREKKESFPLTVTSAQKNPTAFYLCASSSPRVSNQPQHFGDGTRLSIL.

The chain uses TRBV6-5 and TRBJ2-4; D might be TRBD2 (5 bases). The CDR3 consists of 15 residues. V dropped 6 bases and J dropped 1 base, with 13 bases sitting between them. CDR1 is MNHEY and CDR2 is SVGAGI in the germline V gene. The CDR3 nucleotides are TGTGCCAGCAGACTCAGCGGAATGGCCAAAAACATTCAGTACTTC. Its translation is CASRLSGMAKNIQYF.

This sequence joins TRBV4-1 and TRBJ1-1; 9 bases agree with TRBD1. The CDR3 is 15 residues long. Looked up from germline, CDR1 is MGHRA and CDR2 is YSYEKL. J gave up 1 base and V 4 bases, and 4 bases lay outside the gene matches. This chain's CDR3 is CASSRSGQGNTEAFF. In DNA, the CDR3 is TGCGCCAGCAGCCGGTCGGGACAGGGGAACACTGAAGCTTTCTTT.

This chain connects TRBV12-3 or TRBV12-4 to TRBJ1-1; no firm D call. The V end was cut by 2 bases, the J end by 1 base, with 5 bases between. The CDR3 length is 13 residues. CDR3 region: CASSLLRNTEAFF. The CDR3 nucleotides are TGTGCCAGCAGTTTACTTCGGAACACTGAAGCTTTCTTT.

The chain combines TRBV25-1 with TRBJ1-4; TRBD1 matches 10 bases. The CDR3 loop spans 16 amino acids. V lost 2 bases, J lost 1 base, and 1 base stayed unmatched. Germline CDR1 is MGHDK and CDR2 is SYGVNS. CDR3 sequence (DNA): TGTGCCAGCAGTGAAGACAGGGGGCGAACTAATGAAAAACTGTTTTTT. Translation gives CASSEDRGRTNEKLFF.